This T cell receptor beta chain was retrieved from a study of technical replicates of blood from several donors. This CDR3 spans 11 amino acids. The germline CDR1 and CDR2 sequences are MNHEY and SVGAGI. Trimming removed 6 bases at V and 13 bases at J, with 13 bases between. Produced via immunoSEQ multiplex PCR; TCRdb's table is partial and in-frame only. The table records about 93,000 clones, 95% of them present only once. This chain connects TRBV6-5 to TRBJ2-1; D remains unclear. Sequencing input: T cells isolated from PBMCs. The clonotype originates from a human donor in good health. The CDR3 sequence is CASSSMSRQFF. The CDR3 nucleotides read TGTGCCAGCAGCTCTATGTCTCGACAGTTCTTC.